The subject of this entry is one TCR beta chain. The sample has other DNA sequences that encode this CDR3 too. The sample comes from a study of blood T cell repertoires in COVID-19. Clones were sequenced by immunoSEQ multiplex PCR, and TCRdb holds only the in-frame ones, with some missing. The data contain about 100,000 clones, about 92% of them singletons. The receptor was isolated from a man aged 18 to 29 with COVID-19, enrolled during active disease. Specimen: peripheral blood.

CDR3 DNA: TGTGCCAGCAGCTCATCATCCTACGAGCAGTACTTC. Protein product: CASSSSSYEQYF. The chain links TRBV7-2 to TRBJ2-7, with unresolved D. V was clipped by 4 bases and J by 1 base, with 5 bases between them. The CDR3 has 12 residues. Germline-derived CDR1 and CDR2 are SGHTA and FQGNSA. The full variable domain, in which reference TRBV7-2 and TRBJ2-7 provide the parts outside the CDR3, is GAGVSQSPSNKVTEKGKDVELRCDPISGHTALYWYRQSLGQGLEFLIYFQGNSAPDKSGLPSDRFSAERTGGSVSTLTIQRTQQEDSAVYLCASSSSSYEQYFGPGTRLTVT.